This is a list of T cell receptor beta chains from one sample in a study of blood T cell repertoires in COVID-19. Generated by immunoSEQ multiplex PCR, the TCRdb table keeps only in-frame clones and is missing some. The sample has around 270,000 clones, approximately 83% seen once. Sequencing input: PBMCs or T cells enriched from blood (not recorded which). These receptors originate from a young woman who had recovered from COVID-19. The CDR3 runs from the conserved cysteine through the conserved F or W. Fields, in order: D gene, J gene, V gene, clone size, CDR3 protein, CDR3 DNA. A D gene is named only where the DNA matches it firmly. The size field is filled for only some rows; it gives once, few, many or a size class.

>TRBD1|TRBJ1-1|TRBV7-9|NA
CASRYYRGGSDTEAFF
TGTGCCAGCAGATATTACAGGGGGGGATCGGACACTGAAGCTTTCTTT
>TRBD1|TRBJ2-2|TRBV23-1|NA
CASSQSLDRAPGELFF
TGCGCCAGCAGTCAATCGTTGGACAGGGCGCCCGGGGAGCTGTTTTTT
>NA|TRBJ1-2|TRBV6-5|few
CASSSTSYGYTF
TGTGCCAGCTCATCTACGTCCTATGGCTACACCTTC
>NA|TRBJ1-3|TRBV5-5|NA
CASSLTRSSGNTIYF
TGTGCCAGCAGCTTAACACGGAGCTCTGGAAACACCATATATTTT
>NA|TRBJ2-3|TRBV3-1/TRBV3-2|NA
CASSQDLTGTDTQYF
TGTGCCAGCAGCCAAGATTTGACAGGCACAGATACGCAGTATTTT
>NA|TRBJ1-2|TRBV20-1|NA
CSPGGGGGYTF
TGCAGTCCAGGAGGCGGGGGAGGCTACACCTTC
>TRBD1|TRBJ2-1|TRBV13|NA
CASGHPRDSYRSYNEQFF
TGTGCCAGCGGACACCCACGGGACAGTTACCGCTCCTACAATGAGCAGTTCTTC
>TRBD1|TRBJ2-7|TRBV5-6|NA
CASSLVGGQGYEQYF
TGTGCCAGCAGCTTGGTTGGGGGACAGGGCTACGAGCAGTACTTC
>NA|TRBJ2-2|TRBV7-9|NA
CASSPGFLNTGELFF
TGTGCCAGCAGCCCAGGGTTTTTGAACACCGGGGAGCTGTTTTTT
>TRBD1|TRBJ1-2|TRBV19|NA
CASSLTGANQRVNYGYTF
TGTGCCAGTAGTCTAACAGGGGCCAACCAACGAGTGAACTATGGCTACACCTTC
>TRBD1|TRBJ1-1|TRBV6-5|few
CASNLGGASEAFF
TGTGCCAGCAACCTAGGGGGCGCGTCTGAAGCTTTCTTT
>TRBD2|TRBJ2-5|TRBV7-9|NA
CASSLATSGAQETQYF
TGTGCCAGCAGCCTTGCGACTAGCGGGGCCCAAGAGACCCAGTACTTC
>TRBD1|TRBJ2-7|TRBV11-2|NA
CASSPRTGVTYEQYF
TGTGCCAGCAGCCCACGGACAGGAGTCACCTACGAGCAGTACTTC
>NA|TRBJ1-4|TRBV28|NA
CASNPGRTNEKLFF
TGTGCCAGCAACCCCGGGAGAACTAATGAAAAACTGTTTTTT
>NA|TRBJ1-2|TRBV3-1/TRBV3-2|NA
CASSPTEIYGYTF
TGTGCCAGCAGCCCAACAGAGATCTATGGCTACACCTTC
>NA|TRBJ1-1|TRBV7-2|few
CASNQVENTEAFF
TGTGCCAGCAACCAGGTGGAGAACACTGAAGCTTTCTTT
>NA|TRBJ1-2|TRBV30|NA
CASNPGAVVGYTF
TGTGCCTCAAATCCTGGGGCCGTGGTTGGCTACACCTTC
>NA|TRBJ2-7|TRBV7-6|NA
CASSPQGRGSYEQYF
TGTGCCAGCAGCCCACAGGGGCGGGGCTCCTACGAGCAGTACTTC
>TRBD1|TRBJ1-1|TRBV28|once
CASSFFRGQTEAFF
TGTGCCAGCAGTTTTTTCAGGGGGCAAACTGAAGCTTTCTTT
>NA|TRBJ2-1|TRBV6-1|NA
CASSEESIVEIRKDEQFF
TGTGCCAGCAGTGAGGAGTCGATTGTGGAGATTCGTAAGGATGAGCAGTTCTTC
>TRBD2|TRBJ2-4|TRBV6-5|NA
CASRGLGGSIQYF
TGTGCCAGCAGGGGTCTCGGCGGGAGCATTCAGTACTTC
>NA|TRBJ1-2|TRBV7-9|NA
CASSLNRENYGYTF
TGTGCCAGCAGCTTAAACAGGGAGAACTATGGCTACACCTTC
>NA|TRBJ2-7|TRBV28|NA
CASSSPSWPSGHGSYEQYF
TGTGCCAGCAGTTCGCCTTCTTGGCCCTCGGGACACGGCAGCTACGAGCAGTACTTC
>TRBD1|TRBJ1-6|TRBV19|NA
CASSIGTGKPPLHF
TGTGCCAGTAGTATCGGGACAGGCAAACCACCCCTCCACTTT
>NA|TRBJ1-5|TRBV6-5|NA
CASSRTGFQPQHF
TGTGCCAGCAGTCGAACAGGGTTTCAGCCCCAGCATTTT
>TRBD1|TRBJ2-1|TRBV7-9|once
CASSRDRGQVF
TGTGCCAGCAGCCGGGACAGGGGGCAGGTCTTC
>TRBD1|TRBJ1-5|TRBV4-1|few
CASSQDWRQGKGGNQPQHF
TGCGCCAGCAGCCAAGATTGGAGACAGGGGAAAGGAGGCAATCAGCCCCAGCATTTT
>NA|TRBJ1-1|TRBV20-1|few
CSASGGSNTEAFF
TGCAGTGCTAGTGGGGGCAGTAACACTGAAGCTTTCTTT
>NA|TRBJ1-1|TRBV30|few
CAWKPTGNTEAFF
TGTGCCTGGAAACCGACAGGGAACACTGAAGCTTTCTTT
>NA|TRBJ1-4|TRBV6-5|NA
CASSSQATNEKLFF
TGTGCCAGCAGTTCACAGGCAACTAATGAAAAACTGTTTTTT
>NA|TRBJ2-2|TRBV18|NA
CASSPGPGNTGELFF
TGTGCCAGCTCACCTGGGCCAGGAAACACCGGGGAGCTGTTTTTT
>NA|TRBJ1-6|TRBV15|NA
CATRGRGGNSPLHF
TGTGCCACCAGGGGGAGGGGAGGTAATTCACCCCTCCACTTT
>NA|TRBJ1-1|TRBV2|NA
CASSQRQSGEAFF
TGTGCCAGCAGCCAAAGACAGTCCGGTGAAGCTTTCTTT
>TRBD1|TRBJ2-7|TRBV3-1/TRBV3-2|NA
CASSQAGTGVSGQYF
TGTGCCAGCAGCCAAGCCGGGACAGGGGTCTCTGGGCAGTACTTC
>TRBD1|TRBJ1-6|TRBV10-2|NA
CASSEEDRPSGNSPLHF
TGCGCCAGCAGTGAAGAGGACAGGCCGTCCGGTAATTCACCCCTCCACTTT
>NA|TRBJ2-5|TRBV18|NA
CASSPPGRRSGETQYF
TGTGCCAGCTCACCACCGGGTCGGCGATCAGGAGAGACCCAGTACTTC
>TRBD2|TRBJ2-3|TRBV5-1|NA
CASSLRAGEEDTQYF
TGCGCCAGCAGCTTGAGAGCGGGGGAGGAAGATACGCAGTATTTT
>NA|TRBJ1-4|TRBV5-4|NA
CASSPGLLKTNEKLFF
TGTGCCAGCAGCCCGGGGTTGTTGAAAACTAATGAAAAACTGTTTTTT
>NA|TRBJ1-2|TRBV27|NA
CASSFAGTSSILGYTF
TGTGCCAGCAGTTTCGCCGGGACAAGCTCAATTCTTGGCTACACCTTC
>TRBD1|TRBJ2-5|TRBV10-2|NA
CATQTGTGEETQYF
TGCGCCACTCAAACCGGGACAGGGGAAGAGACCCAGTACTTC
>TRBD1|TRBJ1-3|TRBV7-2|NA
CASSRDRTSGNTIYF
TGTGCCAGCAGCCGGGACAGGACTTCTGGAAACACCATATATTTT
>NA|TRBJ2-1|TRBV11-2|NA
CASSLIRGSSYNEQFF
TGTGCCAGCAGCTTAATTCGGGGTAGCTCCTACAATGAGCAGTTCTTC
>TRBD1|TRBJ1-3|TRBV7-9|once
CASSLGAGGAKSGNTIYF
TGTGCCAGCAGCTTAGGGGCAGGGGGCGCGAAGTCTGGAAACACCATATATTTT
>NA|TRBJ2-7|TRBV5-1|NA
CASSLNRVDNSYEQYF
TGCGCCAGCAGCCTCAACAGGGTTGATAACTCCTACGAGCAGTACTTC
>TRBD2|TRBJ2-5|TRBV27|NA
CASSSIPLLAGEETQYF
TGTGCCAGCAGTTCCATACCGTTACTAGCGGGAGAGGAGACCCAGTACTTC
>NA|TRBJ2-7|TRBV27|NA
CASSLQRSYEQYF
TGTGCCAGCAGTTTACAAAGGAGTTACGAGCAGTACTTC
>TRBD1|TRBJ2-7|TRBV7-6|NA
CASSSGTGYGEQYF
TGTGCCAGCAGCTCCGGGACAGGGTATGGGGAGCAGTACTTC
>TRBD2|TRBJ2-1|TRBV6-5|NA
CASSPRSGSYNEQFF
TGTGCCAGCAGCCCCCGAAGCGGGAGCTACAATGAGCAGTTCTTC
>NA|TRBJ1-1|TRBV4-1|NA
CASSQVNRDKGFAFF
TGCGCCAGCAGCCAAGTTAACAGGGATAAGGGTTTTGCTTTCTTT
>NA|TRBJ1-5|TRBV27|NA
CASQTAYPWKLDSFNQPQHF
TGTGCCAGCCAGACGGCCTATCCGTGGAAACTTGACAGCTTCAATCAGCCCCAGCATTTT